One T cell receptor (beta chain) is described in this entry. This sample stems from a study of T cells in Graves' hyperthyroidism and ophthalmopathy. Using RNA transcripts as the source, TCR beta CDR3 regions were amplified. TCR CDR3 underwent first-round RT-PCR with the HTBI primer set. TCRdb ran MiXCR on the multiplex PCR reads and lists one entry per CDR3 protein. The top ten clones hold 30% of a sample with around 300,000 distinct CDR3 sequences, around 15% of them seen once. The CDR3 covers 15 residues. V trimming: 4 bases; J trimming: 5 bases; junction bases outside the gene matches: 8. Germline-derived CDR1 and CDR2 are SGDLS and YYNGEE.

What was sequenced was blood. This TCR came from a woman in her forties or fifties with Graves' hyperthyroidism that later progressed to Graves' ophthalmopathy. The chain couples TRBV9 to TRBJ2-7, with 11 bases aligning to TRBD2. The CDR3 region is CASSLSGLAGDEQYF. Written as DNA, the CDR3 is TGTGCCAGCAGCCTAAGTGGACTAGCGGGTGACGAGCAGTACTTC.